This record covers a single TCR beta chain. Germline CDR1 reads SEHNR; CDR2 reads FQNEAQ (reference sequence). With 5 bases removed from V and 3 bases from J, the gap between germline ends came to 7 bases. This CDR3 region has 12 residues. This entry comes from a study of blood T cell repertoires in COVID-19. Method: immunoSEQ multiplex PCR; TCRdb's copy keeps in-frame clones and lacks some. The sample lists roughly 67,000 clones; roughly 71% were seen once. This rearrangement joins TRBV7-9 to TRBJ1-2; no reliable D call. This receptor was obtained from a woman aged 45 to 65 with active or convalescent COVID-19. Sequenced sample: peripheral blood. This CDR3 is CASSGRDYGYTF. Written as DNA, the CDR3 is TGTGCCAGCAGCGGGCGGGACTATGGCTACACCTTC.